The sequence of this T cell receptor (beta chain) was determined in a study of T cells in tuberculosis. Broader study findings: The TCR-beta difference was not significant; alpha differences partly reflected length. Smaller distances to GMM-specific TCRs suggested their expansion in active tuberculosis.

Each donor contributed 85,000 to 100,000 T cells on average, unsorted. TCRdb's copy holds only in-frame clones and misses some; the assay was immunoSEQ multiplex PCR. The repertoire includes some 47,000 clones, more than 90% of them detected once, and around 7.5% sits in the top ten. Germline V CDR1 and CDR2: SGHTS, YDEGEE. Trimming at V came to 1 base and at J to 3 bases, leaving 0 bases not matched to a gene. The CDR3 is 13 residues long. This clone appeared once. No antigen is known for it. The chain is built from TRBV5-8 and TRBJ1-2, with TRBD1 matching 7 bases. Sequencing was carried out using PBMCs. The clonotype was recovered from a donor aged 10-29 years with latent tuberculosis or without tuberculosis infection. The CDR3 nucleotides read TGTGCCAGCAGCTTGACAGGGGACTATGGCTACACCTTC. Encoded protein: CASSLTGDYGYTF.